This TCR beta chain was identified in a study of blood T cell repertoires in COVID-19. The protocol was immunoSEQ multiplex PCR, while the TCRdb copy is restricted to in-frame clones and leaves out a portion. The sample lists 230,000 or so clones, roughly 89% occurring once. CDR1 and CDR2 (germline): LNHDA, SQIVND (reference sequence). Losses at the gene ends were 3 bases for V and 1 base for J; bases not matched to a gene: 5. The CDR3 runs 16 residues. This TCR was sampled from a woman aged 35 to 49 who had recovered from COVID-19. This chain connects TRBV19 to TRBJ2-2, with 7 bases matching TRBD1. The sample comprised peripheral blood. Here the CDR3 reads CASSMRQGWNTGELFF. CDR3 bases: TGTGCCAGTAGTATGAGACAGGGATGGAACACCGGGGAGCTGTTTTTT.